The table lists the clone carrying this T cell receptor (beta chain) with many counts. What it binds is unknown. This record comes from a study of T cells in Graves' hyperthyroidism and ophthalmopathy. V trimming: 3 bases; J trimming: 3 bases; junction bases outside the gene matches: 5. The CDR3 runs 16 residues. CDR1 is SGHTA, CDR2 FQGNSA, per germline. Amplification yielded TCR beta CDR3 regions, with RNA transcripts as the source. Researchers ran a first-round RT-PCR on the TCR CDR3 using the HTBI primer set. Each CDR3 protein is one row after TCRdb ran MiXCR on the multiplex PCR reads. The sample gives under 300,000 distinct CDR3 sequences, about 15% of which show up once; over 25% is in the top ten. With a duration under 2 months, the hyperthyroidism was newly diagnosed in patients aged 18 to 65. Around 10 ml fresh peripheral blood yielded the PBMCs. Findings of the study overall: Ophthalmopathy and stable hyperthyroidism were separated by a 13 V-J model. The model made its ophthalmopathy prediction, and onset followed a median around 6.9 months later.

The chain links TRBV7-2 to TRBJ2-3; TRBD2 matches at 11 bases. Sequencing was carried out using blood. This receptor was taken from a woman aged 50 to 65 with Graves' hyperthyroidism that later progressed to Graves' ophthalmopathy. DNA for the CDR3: TGTGCCAGCAGCTTCCGACTAGCGGGACCTACAGATACGCAGTATTTT. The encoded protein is CASSFRLAGPTDTQYF. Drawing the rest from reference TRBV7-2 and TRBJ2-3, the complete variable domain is GAGVSQSPSNKVTEKGKDVELRCDPISGHTALYWYRQSLGQGLEFLIYFQGNSAPDKSGLPSDRFSAERTGGSVSTLTIQRTQQEDSAVYLCASSFRLAGPTDTQYFGPGTRLTVL.